This T cell receptor (beta chain) came from a study of OX40 agonist ivuxolimab in advanced cancers. Clones were read by immunoSEQ multiplex PCR, and TCRdb kept only the in-frame ones, dropping some. The sample lists approximately 60,000 clones, 91% seen once, with about 5.6% in the top ten. This clone came up once. The sequencing used CD4+ or CD8+ T cells sorted from blood, collected in a trial of the OX40 agonist ivuxolimab. The source of this sequence is an adult with an advanced solid tumor such as melanoma, head and neck, liver or kidney cancer.

DNA of the CDR3: TGTGCCAGCAGCCCAGGGACACAGGGGTCATATGGCTACACCTTC. Its translation is CASSPGTQGSYGYTF. V is TRBV6-5 and J is TRBJ1-2; TRBD1 agrees at 7 bases. The CDR3 is made up of 15 amino acids. Germline values: CDR1 MNHEY, CDR2 SVGAGI. The V gene end was trimmed by 6 bases and the J gene end by 5 bases; junction bases not matched to a gene: 12.